This T cell receptor beta chain was profiled in a study of cytomegalovirus exposure and HLA in healthy donors (dated by TCRdb to 2017 to 2019). Context from the whole study: According to a later analysis, the 120 or so validation repertoires were produced on the same platform as the 666 repertoires of the first cohort. The aim of the study was to test whether cataloging public T cell receptors could identify signatures of past pathogen exposure. In addition to the first cohort of around 670 subjects, a separate validation cohort of approximately 130 different subjects was used. To predict cytomegalovirus infection status, the study combined high-throughput TCR immunosequencing, statistical association of individual TCRs with disease status, and machine learning.

The paper as a whole reports these results and caveats: Cytomegalovirus status was reported to be diagnosed by the classifier with high specificity and sensitivity in both the original and validation cohorts. Of the cluster scores, about 94% were above 0 in a later analysis, which found that TCRs clustered in the first cohort also tended to co-occur in the 120 validation repertoires. The validation cohort had no HLA typing available for a later analysis, so co-occurrence within that cohort was assessed over all 120 or so repertoires. A few of the identified cytomegalovirus-associated TCR beta chains were confirmed in vitro to be specific for cytomegalovirus antigens. Across donors, most TCR sequences were observed very rarely, whereas some public TCRs were present in many individuals. The study listed 150 to 200 TCR beta chains as associated with cytomegalovirus. The authors suggested that the approach could potentially be generalized to other disease states and immunological phenotypes.

Compared with germline, V lacks 6 bases and J lacks 2 bases; bases without a gene match: 13. CDR1 is given as LNHDA and CDR2 as SQIVND, both from the germline V gene (reference sequence). The CDR3 runs 17 amino acids, cysteine and phenylalanine included. The retained sequence is limited to the CDR3, 51 bases, with the frame set at the first base. The library was generated by the immunoSEQ multiplex PCR assay. Processing in the source paper ran as follows. To diagnose cytomegalovirus status from the catalog of TCR beta chain sequences, a statistical classification framework was built. TCRdb obtained this table from immuneACCESS and retained in-frame rearrangements with V and J assigned. These tables miss some clones; where compared with another copy, unresolved V genes account for less than half of the shortfall, and the remainder is unexplained. The D gene and trimming were derived from the DNA, and the V and J assignments and clone size from that table. The sample table shows some 80,000 clones, and around 96% are seen once. The biggest ten clones account for about 1.3% of the sample.

This clone occurred a few times. Its antigen target is currently unknown. Base qualities are not provided; no much larger clone lies one nucleotide away. The donors belonged to the validation cohort of about 120 subjects, which was separate from the approximately 610-subject first cohort. The chain is made from TRBV19 and TRBJ1-2, and 9 junctional nucleotides match TRBD1. This clonotype was sampled from a woman under 30 in good health and CMV-seronegative. Source material: PBMCs. The encoded CDR3 is CASRLSATGQGNYGYTF. The nucleotide sequence reads TGTGCCAGTAGACTATCCGCTACGGGACAGGGCAACTATGGCTACACCTTC.